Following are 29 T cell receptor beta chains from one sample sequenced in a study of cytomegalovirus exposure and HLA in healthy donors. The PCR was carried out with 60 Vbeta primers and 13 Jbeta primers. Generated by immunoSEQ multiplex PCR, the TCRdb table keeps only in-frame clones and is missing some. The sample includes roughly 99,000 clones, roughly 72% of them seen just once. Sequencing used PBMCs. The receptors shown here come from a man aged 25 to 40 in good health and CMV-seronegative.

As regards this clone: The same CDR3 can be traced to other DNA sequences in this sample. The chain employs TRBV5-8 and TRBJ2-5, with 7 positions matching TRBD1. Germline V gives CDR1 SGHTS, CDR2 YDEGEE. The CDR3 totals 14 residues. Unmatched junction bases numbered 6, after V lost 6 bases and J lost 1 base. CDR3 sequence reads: CASITSGGQETQYF. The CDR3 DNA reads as TGTGCCAGCATAACATCAGGGGGCCAAGAGACCCAGTACTTC.

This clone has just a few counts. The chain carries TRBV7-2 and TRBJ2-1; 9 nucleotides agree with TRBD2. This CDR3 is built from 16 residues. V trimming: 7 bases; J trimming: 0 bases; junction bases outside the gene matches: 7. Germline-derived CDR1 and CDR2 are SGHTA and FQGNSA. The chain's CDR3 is CASTLAGASSYNEQFF. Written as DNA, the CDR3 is TGTGCCAGCACTTTAGCGGGGGCGAGCTCCTACAATGAGCAGTTCTTC.

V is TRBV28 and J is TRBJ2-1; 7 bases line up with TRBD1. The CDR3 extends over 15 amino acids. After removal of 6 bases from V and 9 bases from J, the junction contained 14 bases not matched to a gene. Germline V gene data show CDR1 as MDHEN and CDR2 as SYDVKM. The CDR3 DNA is TGTGCCAGCAGGCGCGACAGGGCAAGTAGCCGTGAGCAGTTCTTC. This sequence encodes CASRRDRASSREQFF.

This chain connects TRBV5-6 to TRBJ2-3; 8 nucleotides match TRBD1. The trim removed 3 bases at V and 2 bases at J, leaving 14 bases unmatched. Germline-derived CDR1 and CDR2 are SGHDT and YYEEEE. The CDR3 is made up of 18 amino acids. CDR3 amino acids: CASSWLGRGQDFTDTQYF. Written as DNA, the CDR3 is TGTGCCAGCAGCTGGCTGGGACGGGGACAGGACTTCACAGATACGCAGTATTTT. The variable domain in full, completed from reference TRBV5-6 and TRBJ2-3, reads DAGVTQSPTHLIKTRGQQVTLRCSPKSGHDTVSWYQQALGQGPQFIFQYYEEEERQRGNFPDRFSGHQFPNYSSELNVNALLLGDSALYLCASSWLGRGQDFTDTQYFGPGTRLTVL.

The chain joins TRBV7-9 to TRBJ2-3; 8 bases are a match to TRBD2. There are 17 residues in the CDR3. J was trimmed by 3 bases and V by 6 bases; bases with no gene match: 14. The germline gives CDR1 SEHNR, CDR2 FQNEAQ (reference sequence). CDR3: CASSVALGLGSTDTQYF. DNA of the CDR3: TGTGCCAGCAGTGTTGCCTTGGGACTAGGGTCGACAGATACGCAGTATTTT.

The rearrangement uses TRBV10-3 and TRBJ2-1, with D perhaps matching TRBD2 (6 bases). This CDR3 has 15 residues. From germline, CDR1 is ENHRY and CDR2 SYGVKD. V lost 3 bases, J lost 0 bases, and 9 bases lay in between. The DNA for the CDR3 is TGTGCCATCAGTGAAGCAGCGGGCTCCTACAATGAGCAGTTCTTC. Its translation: CAISEAAGSYNEQFF.

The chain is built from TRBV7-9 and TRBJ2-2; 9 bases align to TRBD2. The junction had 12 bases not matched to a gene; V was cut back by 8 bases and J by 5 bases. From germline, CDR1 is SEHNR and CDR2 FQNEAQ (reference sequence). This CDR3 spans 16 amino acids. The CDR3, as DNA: TGTGCCAGCCCCATGCGGGAGGGCCAGGAAACCGGGGAGCTGTTTTTT. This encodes CASPMREGQETGELFF.

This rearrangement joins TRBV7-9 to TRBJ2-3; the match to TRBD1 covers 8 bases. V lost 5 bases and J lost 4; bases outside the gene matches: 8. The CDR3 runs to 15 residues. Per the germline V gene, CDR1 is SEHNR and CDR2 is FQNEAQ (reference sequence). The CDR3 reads CASSISTGVADTQYF. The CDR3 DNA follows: TGTGCCAGCAGCATCTCGACAGGGGTGGCAGATACGCAGTATTTT.

The CDR3 DNA is TGTGCCAGCAGTAGGACAGGGGGATACAATGAGCAGTTCTTC. This sequence encodes CASSRTGGYNEQFF. The J gene is TRBJ2-1, the V gene TRBV2; 10 bases are shared with TRBD1. The V gene end was trimmed by 5 bases and the J gene end by 4 bases; junction bases not matched to a gene: 2. Germline V gene lookup returns CDR1 SNHLY and CDR2 FYNNEI. CDR3 length: 14 amino acids.

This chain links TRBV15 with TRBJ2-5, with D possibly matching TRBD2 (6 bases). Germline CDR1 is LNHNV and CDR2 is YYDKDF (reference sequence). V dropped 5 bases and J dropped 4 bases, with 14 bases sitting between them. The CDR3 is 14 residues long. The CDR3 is CATSVTGLSETQYF. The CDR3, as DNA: TGTGCCACCAGCGTGACGGGACTTTCAGAGACCCAGTACTTC.

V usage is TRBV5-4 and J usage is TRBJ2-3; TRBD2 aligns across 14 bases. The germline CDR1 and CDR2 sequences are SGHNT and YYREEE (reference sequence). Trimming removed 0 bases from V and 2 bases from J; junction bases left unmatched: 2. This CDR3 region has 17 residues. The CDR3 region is CASSLGTSGGTTDTQYF. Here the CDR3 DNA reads TGTGCCAGCAGCTTGGGGACTAGCGGGGGGACCACAGATACGCAGTATTTT.

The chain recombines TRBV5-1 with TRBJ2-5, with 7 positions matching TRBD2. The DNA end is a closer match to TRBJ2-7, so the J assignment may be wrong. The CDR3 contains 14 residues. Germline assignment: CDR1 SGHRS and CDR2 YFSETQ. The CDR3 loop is CASSGRGSPYEQYF. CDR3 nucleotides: TGCGCCAGCAGCGGCCGCGGGAGCCCCTACGAGCAGTACTTC.

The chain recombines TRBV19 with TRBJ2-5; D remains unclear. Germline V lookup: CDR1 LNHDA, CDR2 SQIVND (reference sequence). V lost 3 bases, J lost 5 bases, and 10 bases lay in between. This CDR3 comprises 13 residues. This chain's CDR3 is CASSIELWETQYF. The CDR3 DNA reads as TGTGCCAGTAGTATTGAGCTGTGGGAGACCCAGTACTTC.

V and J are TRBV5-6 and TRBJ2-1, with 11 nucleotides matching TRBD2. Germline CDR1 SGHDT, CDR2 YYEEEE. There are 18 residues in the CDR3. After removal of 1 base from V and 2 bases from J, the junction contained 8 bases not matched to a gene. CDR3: CASSLLAGTSGPYNEQFF. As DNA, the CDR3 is TGTGCCAGCAGCTTGCTTGCCGGGACTAGCGGACCCTACAATGAGCAGTTCTTC.

The DNA of the CDR3 is TGTGCCAGCAGCTTTACGCTGGGACTAGCGGGCTCCTACAATGAGCAGTTCTTC. Amino acid sequence: CASSFTLGLAGSYNEQFF. The genes are TRBV11-2 and TRBJ2-1; TRBD2 matches 12 bases. The trim removed 3 bases at V and 0 bases at J, leaving 6 bases unmatched. Germline V gene sequence: CDR1 SGHAT, CDR2 FQNNGV. This CDR3 contains 18 residues.

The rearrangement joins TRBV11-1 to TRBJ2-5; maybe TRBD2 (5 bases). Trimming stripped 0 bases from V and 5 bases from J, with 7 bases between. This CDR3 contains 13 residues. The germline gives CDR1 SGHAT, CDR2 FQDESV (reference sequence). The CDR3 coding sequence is TGTGCCAGCAGCTTAGCGGGCGGGGAGACCCAGTACTTC. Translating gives CASSLAGGETQYF.

The CDR3 here is CASSDRDRASSYEQYF. For the CDR3, the DNA is TGCGCCAGCAGCGACCGGGACAGGGCGAGCTCCTACGAGCAGTACTTC. The chain couples TRBV5-1 to TRBJ2-7, with 9 bases that match TRBD1. Germline CDR1 reads SGHRS; CDR2 reads YFSETQ. The V gene end was trimmed by 4 bases and the J gene end by 0 bases; junction bases not matched to a gene: 8. There are 16 residues in the CDR3.

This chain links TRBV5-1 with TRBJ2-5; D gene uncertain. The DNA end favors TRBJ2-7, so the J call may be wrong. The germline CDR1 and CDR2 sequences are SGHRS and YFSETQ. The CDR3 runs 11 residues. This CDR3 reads CASSSSYEQYF. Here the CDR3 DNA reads TGCGCCAGCAGCTCTTCCTACGAGCAGTACTTC.

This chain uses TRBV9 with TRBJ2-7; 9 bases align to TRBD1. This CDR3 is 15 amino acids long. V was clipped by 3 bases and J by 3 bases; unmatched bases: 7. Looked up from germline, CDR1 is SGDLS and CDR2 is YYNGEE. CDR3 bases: TGTGCCAGCAGCGGGGGGGACAGGGCGCTCTACGAGCAGTACTTC. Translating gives CASSGGDRALYEQYF.

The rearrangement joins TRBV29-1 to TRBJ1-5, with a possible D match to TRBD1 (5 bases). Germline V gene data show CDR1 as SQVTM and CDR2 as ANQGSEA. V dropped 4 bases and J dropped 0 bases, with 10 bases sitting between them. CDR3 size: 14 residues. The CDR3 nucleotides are TGCAGCGTTGTGACAGTCGATAGCAATCAGCCCCAGCATTTT. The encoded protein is CSVVTVDSNQPQHF. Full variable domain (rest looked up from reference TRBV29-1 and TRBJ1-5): SAVISQKPSRDICQRGTSLTIQCQVDSQVTMMFWYRQQPGQSLTLIATANQGSEATYESGFVIDKFPISRPNLTFSTLTVSNMSPEDSSIYLCSVVTVDSNQPQHFGDGTRLSIL.

The CDR3 nucleotides are TGTGCCAGCAGCCAACCAGGGGCTTTGAACACTGAAGCTTTCTTT. Residues: CASSQPGALNTEAFF. The genes are TRBV14 and TRBJ1-1; possibly TRBD1 for D (6 bases). The CDR3 runs 15 residues. V was cut by 2 bases and J by 0 bases, with 10 bases left in between. CDR1 and CDR2 (germline): SGHDN, FVKESK.

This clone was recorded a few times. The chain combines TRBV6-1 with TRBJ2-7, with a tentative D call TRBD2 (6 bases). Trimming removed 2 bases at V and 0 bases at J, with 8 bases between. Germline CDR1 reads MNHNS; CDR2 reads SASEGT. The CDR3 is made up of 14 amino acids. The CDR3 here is CASSEQGGSYEQYF. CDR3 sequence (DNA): TGTGCCAGCAGTGAACAGGGAGGCTCCTACGAGCAGTACTTC.

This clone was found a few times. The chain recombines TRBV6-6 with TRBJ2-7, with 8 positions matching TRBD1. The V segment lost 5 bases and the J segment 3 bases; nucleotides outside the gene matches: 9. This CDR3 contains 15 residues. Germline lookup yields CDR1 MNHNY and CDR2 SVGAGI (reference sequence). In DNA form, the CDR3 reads TGTGCCAGCAGTCGCCAGACAGGGGTGGGCTACGAGCAGTACTTC. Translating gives CASSRQTGVGYEQYF.

The CDR3 DNA reads as TGTGCCAGCAGTGAAGGCGACAGGAGCTCTGGAAACACCATATATTTT. It is translated as CASSEGDRSSGNTIYF. This chain joins TRBV2 and TRBJ1-3; D possibly corresponds to TRBD1 (6 bases). Germline CDR1 and CDR2: SNHLY and FYNNEI. Trimming removed 1 base at V and 0 bases at J, with 10 bases between. The CDR3 contains 16 residues.

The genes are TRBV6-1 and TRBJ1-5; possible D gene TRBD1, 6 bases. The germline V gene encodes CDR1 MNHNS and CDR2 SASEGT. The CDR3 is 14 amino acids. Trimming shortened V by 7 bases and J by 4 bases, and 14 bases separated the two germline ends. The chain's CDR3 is CASMPRGLNQPQHF. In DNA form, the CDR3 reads TGTGCCAGCATGCCCAGGGGTTTAAATCAGCCCCAGCATTTT.

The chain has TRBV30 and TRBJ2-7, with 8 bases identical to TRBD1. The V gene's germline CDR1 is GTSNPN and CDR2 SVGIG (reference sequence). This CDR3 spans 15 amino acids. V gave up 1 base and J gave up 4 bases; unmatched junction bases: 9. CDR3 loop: CAWSGVDRVYYEQYF. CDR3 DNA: TGTGCCTGGAGTGGGGTGGACAGGGTGTATTACGAGCAGTACTTC.

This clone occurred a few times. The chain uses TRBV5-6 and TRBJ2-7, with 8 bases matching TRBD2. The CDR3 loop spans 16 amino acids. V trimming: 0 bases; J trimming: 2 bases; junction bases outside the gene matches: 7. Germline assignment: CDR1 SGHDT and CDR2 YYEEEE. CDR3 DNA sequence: TGTGCCAGCAGCTTGGCCCCTAGCGGGCCAGCCTACGAGCAGTACTTC. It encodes CASSLAPSGPAYEQYF.

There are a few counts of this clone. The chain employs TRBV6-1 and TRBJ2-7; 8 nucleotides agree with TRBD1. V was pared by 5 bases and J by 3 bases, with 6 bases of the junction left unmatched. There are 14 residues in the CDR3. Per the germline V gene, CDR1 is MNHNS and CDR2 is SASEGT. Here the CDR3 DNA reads TGTGCCAGCAGTCCCGGACAGGGTCTCTACGAGCAGTACTTC. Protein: CASSPGQGLYEQYF.

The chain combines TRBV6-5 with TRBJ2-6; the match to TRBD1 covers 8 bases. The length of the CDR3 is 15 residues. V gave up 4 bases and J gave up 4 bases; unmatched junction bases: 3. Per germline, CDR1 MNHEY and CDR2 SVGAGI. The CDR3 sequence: CASSSTGAGANVLTF. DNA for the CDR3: TGTGCCAGCAGTTCGACAGGGGCCGGGGCCAACGTCCTGACTTTC.